This passage covers 18 T cell receptor beta chains from one sample sequenced in a study of identical twins. TCRdb called the 5' RACE reads again in MiXCR, with one record for every CDR3 protein. The repertoire holds 400,000 to 550,000 distinct CDR3 sequences, with less than 25% as singletons. The same data also contributed to another study, on T cells expressing NK-cell markers.

The sequencing input was CD4+ T cells sorted from blood. These TCRs come from a woman younger than 35 in good health.

This clonotype has just a few counts. The chain carries TRBV10-3 and TRBJ1-4; 9 positions agree with TRBD1. This CDR3 is built from 15 residues. Germline assignment: CDR1 ENHRY and CDR2 SYGVKD. V was clipped by 5 bases and J by 8 bases; unmatched bases: 9. The CDR3 DNA is TGTGCCATCAGTTCCGGGACAGGGAAGGAAGAAAAACTGTTTTTT. Amino acid sequence: CAISSGTGKEEKLFF.

The gene calls are TRBV5-6 and TRBJ2-1; D is ambiguous. CDR3 length equals 13 residues. V was clipped by 0 bases and J by 8 bases, with 9 bases between them. CDR1 is SGHDT, CDR2 YYEEEE, per germline. In nucleotides, the CDR3 is TGTGCCAGCAGCTTGGACCTTTGGGATGAGCAGTTCTTC. This gives the protein CASSLDLWDEQFF. Filled out from reference TRBV5-6 and TRBJ2-1, the complete variable domain reads DAGVTQSPTHLIKTRGQQVTLRCSPKSGHDTVSWYQQALGQGPQFIFQYYEEEERQRGNFPDRFSGHQFPNYSSELNVNALLLGDSALYLCASSLDLWDEQFFGPGTRLTVL.

The chain links TRBV12-3 or TRBV12-4 to TRBJ2-1, with 7 bases lining up with TRBD2. The CDR3 extends over 15 amino acids. The J segment lost 6 bases and the V segment lost 4 bases, leaving 9 bases of the junction unmatched. The CDR3, as DNA: TGTGCCAGCAGTTCTACTAGCGTGACGGGCAATGAGCAGTTCTTC. Amino acid sequence: CASSSTSVTGNEQFF.

This clonotype was detected only a few times. The chain uses TRBV19 and TRBJ2-5; no definite D call. Germline V CDR1 and CDR2: LNHDA, SQIVND (reference sequence). V gave up 3 bases and J gave up 4 bases, with 12 bases separating them. There are 14 residues in the CDR3. CDR3 DNA sequence: TGTGCCAGTAGTATCGGCCAGGTTGGAGAGACCCAGTACTTC. It encodes CASSIGQVGETQYF. The whole variable domain, filled in from reference TRBV19 and TRBJ2-5, reads DGGITQSPKYLFRKEGQNVTLSCEQNLNHDAMYWYRQDPGQGLRLIYYSQIVNDFQKGDIAEGYSVSREKKESFPLTVTSAQKNPTAFYLCASSIGQVGETQYFGPGTRLLVL.

This clonotype was seen more than once but under ten times. This sequence joins TRBV30 and TRBJ2-7; 9 nucleotides line up with TRBD1. Germline CDR1 reads GTSNPN; CDR2 reads SVGIG (reference sequence). The V gene end was trimmed by 0 bases and the J gene end by 2 bases; junction bases not matched to a gene: 11. The CDR3 is made up of 17 amino acids. The CDR3 DNA follows: TGTGCCTGGAGTGTTAGAACCACGGGACAGGGAACCTACGAGCAGTACTTC. Translating it yields CAWSVRTTGQGTYEQYF.

This clonotype was counted many times. This chain connects TRBV20-1 to TRBJ2-7, with a weak D call TRBD1 (5 bases). CDR3 length equals 12 residues. CDR1 and CDR2 from the germline V gene are DFQATT and SNEGSKA (reference sequence). V dropped 3 bases and J dropped 3 bases, with 9 bases sitting between them. The CDR3 DNA reads as TGCAGTGCTAGTGGGCAGGGCTACGAGCAGTACTTC. Its translation is CSASGQGYEQYF.

This clonotype was observed a handful of times. The chain employs TRBV20-1 and TRBJ2-5, with TRBD2 matching 11 bases. The CDR3 consists of 15 residues. Trimming removed 5 bases from V and 1 base from J; junction bases left unmatched: 6. Germline V CDR1 and CDR2: DFQATT, SNEGSKA (reference sequence). The CDR3, as DNA: TGCAGTGCTCGACGGACTAGCGGGTTCCAAGAGACCCAGTACTTC. This translates into CSARRTSGFQETQYF.

This clonotype came up a few times. V is TRBV29-1 and J is TRBJ2-2, with TRBD2 as a possible D gene (6 bases). CDR1 and CDR2 from the germline V gene are SQVTM and ANQGSEA. V lost 5 bases to trimming and J lost 0 bases, with 13 bases between them. This CDR3 spans 15 amino acids. CDR3 sequence: CSVLYGTPNTGELFF. The CDR3 DNA sequence: TGCAGCGTTTTATACGGGACTCCGAACACCGGGGAGCTGTTTTTT.

This clonotype has only a few counts. The gene calls are TRBV6-6 and TRBJ1-4; possibly TRBD1 for D (6 bases). CDR1 and CDR2 (germline): MNHNY, SVGAGI (reference sequence). The V gene lost 7 bases and the J gene lost 8 bases, with 11 bases spanning the gap. The length of the CDR3 is 12 residues. In nucleotides, the CDR3 is TGTGCCAGCACTGAGAGGGGGGAAAAACTGTTTTTT. Protein sequence: CASTERGEKLFF.

The gene calls are TRBV24-1 and TRBJ2-3, with D possibly matching TRBD1 (6 bases). V was shortened by 6 bases and J by 2 bases, with 14 bases between the two germline ends. The germline CDR1 and CDR2 sequences are KGHDR and SFDVKD. The CDR3 is 15 amino acids. This chain's CDR3 is CATSPGQIYTDTQYF. The DNA of the CDR3 is TGTGCCACCAGTCCGGGACAAATCTACACAGATACGCAGTATTTT.

V usage is TRBV6-6 and J usage is TRBJ1-1; D remains ambiguous. Trimming removed 7 bases from V and 8 bases from J, with 11 bases in between. This CDR3 has 11 amino acids. Looked up from germline, CDR1 is MNHNY and CDR2 is SVGAGI (reference sequence). CDR3 DNA: TGTGCCAGCAACGCGAGACCGGAAGCTTTCTTT. Encoded protein: CASNARPEAFF.

This clonotype was seen only a few times. The chain employs TRBV11-2 and TRBJ1-1; D ambiguous. V lost 1 base to trimming and J lost 5 bases, with 17 bases between them. The CDR3 loop spans 16 amino acids. The germline V gene has CDR1 SGHAT and CDR2 FQNNGV. The chain's CDR3 is CASSLAGSSRRTEAFF. The CDR3 region has the DNA TGTGCCAGCAGCTTAGCGGGGTCCTCGAGGAGGACTGAAGCTTTCTTT.

This chain connects TRBV6-6 to TRBJ2-3; D call uncertain. Per the germline V gene, CDR1 is MNHNY and CDR2 is SVGAGI (reference sequence). V lost 2 bases, J lost 3 bases, and 3 bases lay in between. The CDR3 has 12 residues. The CDR3 protein is CASSYQTDTQYF. In nucleotides, the CDR3 is TGTGCCAGCAGTTACCAGACAGATACGCAGTATTTT.

The rearrangement joins TRBV18 to TRBJ2-3; D is ambiguous. The CDR3 covers 12 residues. CDR1 is KGHSH and CDR2 is LQKENI in the germline V gene. The germline V and J ends were trimmed by 5 bases and 2 bases, with 5 bases remaining between them. CDR3 residues: CASSAVTDTQYF. CDR3 in DNA: TGTGCCAGCTCAGCGGTCACAGATACGCAGTATTTT.

This clonotype turned up a few times. The V call is TRBV6-2 or TRBV6-3, the J call TRBJ2-5; D may match TRBD1 or TRBD2 (5 bases each). Trimming shortened V by 4 bases and J by 3 bases, and 12 bases separated the two germline ends. This CDR3 spans 14 amino acids. Germline V gene lookup returns CDR1 MNHEY and CDR2 SVGEGT. In nucleotides, the CDR3 is TGTGCCAGCAGTTCCCGGGACCCAGAAGAGACCCAGTACTTC. Residues: CASSSRDPEETQYF.

The V call is TRBV7-6, the J call TRBJ2-7, with D perhaps given as TRBD1 or TRBD2 (5 bases each). The CDR3 loop spans 14 amino acids. V was pared by 5 bases and J by 2 bases, with 13 bases between. Germline V lookup: CDR1 SGHVS, CDR2 FNYEAQ. The CDR3 DNA reads as TGTGCCAGCAGCGCTAGGGACGGTGCCTACGAGCAGTACTTC. It specifies CASSARDGAYEQYF.

This clonotype was seen a few times. The chain couples TRBV20-1 to TRBJ2-3, with TRBD2 matching over 8 bases. V was clipped by 5 bases and J by 6 bases; unmatched bases: 13. The CDR3 sequence is 15 residues long. Germline CDR1 and CDR2: DFQATT and SNEGSKA (reference sequence). The CDR3 region is CSADVRAGDPDTQYF. The CDR3 bases are TGCAGTGCTGACGTCAGAGCGGGAGATCCCGATACGCAGTATTTT.

This clonotype was picked up a small number of times. The chain couples TRBV7-2 to TRBJ2-1; 7 bases are a match to TRBD1. The CDR3 contains 15 residues. CDR1 SGHTA and CDR2 FQGNSA come from the germline V gene. V was clipped by 5 bases and J by 4 bases; unmatched bases: 8. The CDR3 is CASSKQTGSYNEQFF. For the CDR3, the DNA is TGTGCCAGCAGCAAACAGACAGGGTCGTACAATGAGCAGTTCTTC.